A selection of T cell receptor beta chains follows, all from one sample in a study of regulatory T cells in long-lasting Graves disease. MiXCR was run by TCRdb on the multiplex PCR reads, yielding one entry per CDR3 protein. The sample has hundreds of thousands of distinct CDR3 sequences, around 16% seen once. Separately, the same data were catalogued under a study of T cells in Graves' hyperthyroidism and ophthalmopathy.

The sequenced sample was peripheral blood mononuclear cells (PBMCs), obtained at new diagnosis, from a patient treated with antithyroid drugs. The receptors shown here come from a man between 18 and 29 years old with Graves disease. CDR3s include the opening cysteine and the closing phenylalanine or tryptophan. A D gene is named only where the DNA matches it firmly. Where a row states a size, it is once, few, many or the class of an expanded clone; other rows omit it.

cdr3_aa: CASSKGFADTQYF
cdr3_nt: TGTGCCAGCAGCAAGGGGTTTGCCGATACGCAGTATTTT
j_call: TRBJ2-3
v_call: TRBV27
clone_size: few
d_call: .

cdr3_aa: CASSQRGGGEQYF
cdr3_nt: TGTGCCAGTAGTCAGCGGGGGGGCGGCGAGCAGTACTTC
j_call: TRBJ2-7
v_call: TRBV19
clone_size: .
d_call: TRBD2

cdr3_aa: CASSLRRETQYF
cdr3_nt: TGTGCCAGCAGCTTAAGGAGGGAGACCCAGTACTTC
j_call: TRBJ2-5
v_call: TRBV7-2
clone_size: many
d_call: .

cdr3_aa: CSVRITGGNNSPLHF
cdr3_nt: TGCAGCGTTAGGATAACAGGGGGAAATAATTCACCCCTCCACTTT
j_call: TRBJ1-6
v_call: TRBV29-1
clone_size: .
d_call: TRBD1

cdr3_aa: CASSLGAGIETQYF
cdr3_nt: TGTGCCAGCAGCTTAGGGGCAGGGATAGAGACCCAGTACTTC
j_call: TRBJ2-5
v_call: TRBV7-9
clone_size: many
d_call: .

cdr3_aa: CASSPTAFTGATNEKLFF
cdr3_nt: TGTGCCAGCAGCCCAACAGCCTTTACGGGGGCAACTAATGAAAAACTGTTTTTT
j_call: TRBJ1-4
v_call: TRBV7-2
clone_size: .
d_call: .

cdr3_aa: CASSLAPQTPYSPLHF
cdr3_nt: TGTGCCAGCAGTTTGGCGCCCCAAACCCCTTATTCACCCCTCCACTTT
j_call: TRBJ1-6
v_call: TRBV12-3/TRBV12-4
clone_size: .
d_call: .

cdr3_aa: CASSLGNGGGPHEQFF
cdr3_nt: TGTGCCAGCAGCTTAGGGAATGGGGGAGGGCCCCATGAGCAGTTCTTC
j_call: TRBJ2-1
v_call: TRBV7-9
clone_size: .
d_call: TRBD2

cdr3_aa: CASTTGPRGSTDTQYF
cdr3_nt: TGCGCCAGCACCACAGGTCCTCGAGGGAGCACAGATACGCAGTATTTT
j_call: TRBJ2-3
v_call: TRBV4-1
clone_size: .
d_call: .

cdr3_aa: CSARPDPNNEQFF
cdr3_nt: TGCAGTGCTAGACCTGACCCGAACAATGAGCAGTTCTTC
j_call: TRBJ2-1
v_call: TRBV20-1
clone_size: few
d_call: .

cdr3_aa: CASSPAIEQYF
cdr3_nt: TGTGCCAGCAGCCCTGCCATCGAGCAGTACTTC
j_call: TRBJ2-7
v_call: TRBV7-2
clone_size: few
d_call: .

cdr3_aa: CASSQVGFNLEVGKNIQYF
cdr3_nt: TGTGCCAGCAGCCAAGTAGGGTTTAACCTGGAGGTCGGCAAAAACATTCAGTACTTC
j_call: TRBJ2-4
v_call: TRBV4-2
clone_size: .
d_call: .

cdr3_aa: CASSLVAGGEIALAKNIQYF
cdr3_nt: TGTGCCAGCAGCCTAGTGGCAGGGGGCGAAATAGCACTAGCCAAAAACATTCAGTACTTC
j_call: TRBJ2-4
v_call: TRBV7-2
clone_size: .
d_call: TRBD1

cdr3_aa: CASSAREIQPQHF
cdr3_nt: TGTGCCAGCAGCGCCAGGGAAATTCAGCCCCAGCATTTT
j_call: TRBJ1-5
v_call: TRBV6-1
clone_size: many
d_call: .

cdr3_aa: CSASISGPSYEQYF
cdr3_nt: TGCAGTGCTAGTATAAGCGGACCTTCCTACGAGCAGTACTTC
j_call: TRBJ2-7
v_call: TRBV20-1
clone_size: many
d_call: .

cdr3_aa: CASSLLDRHNEQFF
cdr3_nt: TGTGCCAGCAGTTTACTGGACCGACACAATGAGCAGTTCTTC
j_call: TRBJ2-1
v_call: TRBV27
clone_size: few
d_call: .

cdr3_aa: CASSGLMGAERFF
cdr3_nt: TGCGCCAGCAGCGGCCTAATGGGAGCCGAGCGGTTCTTC
j_call: TRBJ2-1
v_call: TRBV5-1
clone_size: .
d_call: .

cdr3_aa: CASTPRVGGWGQPQHF
cdr3_nt: TGTGCCAGCACCCCCCGAGTGGGGGGCTGGGGTCAGCCCCAGCATTTT
j_call: TRBJ1-5
v_call: TRBV5-5
clone_size: .
d_call: .

cdr3_aa: CSVRLSGRVTDTQYF
cdr3_nt: TGCAGCGTCCGCTTGAGCGGGAGGGTAACAGATACGCAGTATTTT
j_call: TRBJ2-3
v_call: TRBV29-1
clone_size: few
d_call: TRBD2

cdr3_aa: CASSLWQPNEQLFF
cdr3_nt: TGTGCCAGCAGTTTGTGGCAGCCTAATGAACAACTGTTTTTT
j_call: TRBJ1-4
v_call: TRBV12-3/TRBV12-4
clone_size: .
d_call: .

cdr3_aa: CASSLYPDVETQYF
cdr3_nt: TGCGCCAGCAGCTTGTACCCTGACGTGGAGACCCAGTACTTC
j_call: TRBJ2-5
v_call: TRBV5-1
clone_size: few
d_call: .

cdr3_aa: CASSFEGGADEQFF
cdr3_nt: TGTGCCAGCAGCTTCGAGGGGGGAGCGGACGAGCAGTTCTTC
j_call: TRBJ2-1
v_call: TRBV7-2
clone_size: few
d_call: .

cdr3_aa: CASSYRDYTDTQYF
cdr3_nt: TGTGCCAGCAGTTACAGGGACTACACAGATACGCAGTATTTT
j_call: TRBJ2-3
v_call: TRBV6-5
clone_size: many
d_call: TRBD2

cdr3_aa: CASLPTSWGMSADTQYF
cdr3_nt: TGTGCCAGCCTGCCCACCTCGTGGGGAATGAGCGCAGATACGCAGTATTTT
j_call: TRBJ2-3
v_call: TRBV6-1
clone_size: many
d_call: .

cdr3_aa: CASSPLKGTGSYEQYF
cdr3_nt: TGTGCCAGCTCACCACTAAAGGGGACTGGATCCTACGAGCAGTACTTC
j_call: TRBJ2-7
v_call: TRBV18
clone_size: few
d_call: .

cdr3_aa: CAWSVHGAEQYF
cdr3_nt: TGTGCCTGGAGTGTACACGGAGCCGAGCAGTACTTC
j_call: TRBJ2-7
v_call: TRBV30
clone_size: .
d_call: .

cdr3_aa: CASSSTGGPYNEQFF
cdr3_nt: TGTGCCAGCAGCTCCACAGGGGGACCCTACAATGAGCAGTTCTTC
j_call: TRBJ2-1
v_call: TRBV5-6
clone_size: many
d_call: TRBD1